A selection of T cell receptor beta chains follows, all from one sample in a study of untreated major depressive disorder. Generated by immunoSEQ multiplex PCR, the TCRdb table keeps only in-frame clones and is missing some. The repertoire consists of approximately 20,000 clones, with approximately 92% occurring once and the leading ten covering more than 0.55%. Sequencing was performed on CD4+ T cells from PBMCs. The source is a woman aged 40-49 years with major depressive disorder. Each CDR3 is given with its conserved first and last residue. Fields, in order: V gene, D gene, clone size, J gene, CDR3 DNA, CDR3 protein. A D gene is named only where the DNA matches it firmly. Where a row states a size, it is once, few, many or the class of an expanded clone; other rows omit it.

TRBV4-2	-	-	TRBJ2-1	TGTGCCAGCAGCCCTCAGTGGGGGGATTATGAGCAGTTCTTC	CASSPQWGDYEQFF
TRBV7-2	TRBD1	-	TRBJ1-2	TGTGCCAGCAGCTTAGTTGGGACAGGGAATGGCTACACCTTC	CASSLVGTGNGYTF
TRBV15	-	once	TRBJ2-1	TGTGCCACCAGCAGAGATACAACAGACCTAGAGCAGTTCTTC	CATSRDTTDLEQFF
TRBV9	TRBD2	-	TRBJ2-1	TGTGCCAGCAGCCCGACGGGACTAGCGGGAGGGGGTGAGCAGTTCTTC	CASSPTGLAGGGEQFF
TRBV5-1	TRBD1	-	TRBJ1-1	TGCGCCAGCAGCCCGGGACAGGCGAACACTGAAGCTTTCTTT	CASSPGQANTEAFF
TRBV30	-	-	TRBJ1-2	TGTGCCTGGAGTCCCCGCGGGGTGGCCCGCTATGGCTACACCTTC	CAWSPRGVARYGYTF
TRBV7-3	-	-	TRBJ2-2	TGTGCCAGCAGCTTATCCTCCCGGGGGCCGCTCACCGGGGAGCTGTTTTTT	CASSLSSRGPLTGELFF
TRBV27	-	-	TRBJ1-2	TGTGCCAGCAGCCCATTGAACCGGGTGGAATATGGCTACACCTTC	CASSPLNRVEYGYTF
TRBV7-2	-	-	TRBJ1-5	TGTGCCAGCAGCCCGGGCGGCTCTAGCAATCAGCCCCAGCATTTT	CASSPGGSSNQPQHF
TRBV7-9	-	-	TRBJ1-2	TGTGCCAGCAGCTTAATGTCAGGTGGCTACACCTTC	CASSLMSGGYTF
TRBV9	-	-	TRBJ2-3	TGTGCCAGCAGCGTAGGGGTGAGTCTTCGCACAGATACGCAGTATTTT	CASSVGVSLRTDTQYF
TRBV6-5	TRBD2	-	TRBJ2-5	TGTGCCAGCAGCCGACTAGCGGGGGAGACCCAGTACTTC	CASSRLAGETQYF
TRBV6-1	-	-	TRBJ2-2	TGTGCCAGCATGGGATTAACGAACACCGGGGAGCTGTTTTTT	CASMGLTNTGELFF
TRBV27	-	-	TRBJ1-3	TGTGCCACCATAGGCTCAGGGGCTGGAAACACCATATATTTT	CATIGSGAGNTIYF
TRBV15	-	-	TRBJ1-6	TGTGCCACCAGCAGAGTTAGTTCACCCCTCCACTTT	CATSRVSSPLHF
TRBV15	TRBD1	once	TRBJ1-2	TGTGCCACCAGCAGAGATGCAGGACAGGGGGCGGTTGGCTACACCTTC	CATSRDAGQGAVGYTF
TRBV18	-	-	TRBJ2-2	TGTGCCAGCTCACCACTCCCTCGCGGCGGCCAGGCCGGGGAGCTGTTTTTT	CASSPLPRGGQAGELFF
TRBV19	-	-	TRBJ1-4	TGTGCCAGTATGCGGGTCGGACAGGAAAAACTGTTTTTT	CASMRVGQEKLFF
TRBV19	-	-	TRBJ1-1	TGTGCCAGTAGTCCAGATCCCATGAACACTGAAGCTTTCTTT	CASSPDPMNTEAFF
TRBV4-2	-	-	TRBJ2-1	TGTGCCAGCAGCCAAGATCCCGGACAGTCCTACAATGAGCAGTTCTTC	CASSQDPGQSYNEQFF
TRBV5-6	-	-	TRBJ2-3	TGTGCCAGCAGCTTCGAACAGAATACGCAGTATTTT	CASSFEQNTQYF
TRBV10-3	-	-	TRBJ1-1	TGTGCCATCAGTGAGTCGACCGGGACAGAAGCTTTCTTT	CAISESTGTEAFF
TRBV2	-	-	TRBJ1-2	TGTGCCAGCAGTGGAGACGACTTGGAGGGCTACACCTTC	CASSGDDLEGYTF
TRBV29-1	-	-	TRBJ2-2	TGCAGCGTCGGGAAAACGAACACCGGGGAGCTGTTTTTT	CSVGKTNTGELFF
TRBV11-2	-	-	TRBJ1-5	TGTGCCAGCAGCTTAGGGGGGGCAGTTAGTCAGCCCCAGCATTTT	CASSLGGAVSQPQHF
TRBV6-1	TRBD1	-	TRBJ1-1	TGTGCCAGCAGGCGACAGGGAAGGAGCACTGAAGCTTTCTTT	CASRRQGRSTEAFF
TRBV27	-	-	TRBJ1-1	TGTGCCAGCAGTTACGCAGCCAACACTGAAGCTTTCTTT	CASSYAANTEAFF
TRBV6-5	-	-	TRBJ2-7	TGTGCCAGGGGGCAGGGAGCCTACGAGCAGTACTTC	CARGQGAYEQYF
TRBV5-5	TRBD1	-	TRBJ2-5	TGTGCCAGCAGCTCGGCCGGGACAGCACAAGAGACCCAGTACTTC	CASSSAGTAQETQYF
TRBV2	TRBD1	-	TRBJ2-1	TGTGCCAGCACCCTACGGGACAGCTACAATGAGCAGTTCTTC	CASTLRDSYNEQFF
TRBV30	TRBD1	-	TRBJ1-3	TGTGCCTGGAGGACAGGGGTTGGAAACACCATATATTTT	CAWRTGVGNTIYF
TRBV7-7	-	-	TRBJ1-1	TGTGCTAGCAGCTTACAGGAGAACACTGAAGCTTTCTTT	CASSLQENTEAFF
TRBV11-3	-	-	TRBJ1-2	TGTGCCAGCAGCTTAGGGGGCTTTGACGGCTACACCTTC	CASSLGGFDGYTF
TRBV23-1	-	-	TRBJ1-1	TGCGCCAGCGCCTGTTATCTGGCGAAGTACAGGGACCCTGAAGCTTTCTTT	CASACYLAKYRDPEAFF